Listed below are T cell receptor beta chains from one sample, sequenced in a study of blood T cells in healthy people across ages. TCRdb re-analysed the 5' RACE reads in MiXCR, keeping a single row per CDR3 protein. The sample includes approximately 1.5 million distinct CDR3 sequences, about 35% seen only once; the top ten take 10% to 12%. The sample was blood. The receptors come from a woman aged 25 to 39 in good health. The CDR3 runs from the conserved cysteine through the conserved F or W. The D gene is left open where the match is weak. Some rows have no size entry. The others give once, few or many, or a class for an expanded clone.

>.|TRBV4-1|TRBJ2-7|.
CASSQGLMATYEQYF
TGCGCCAGCAGCCAAGGACTTATGGCAACCTACGAGCAGTACTTC
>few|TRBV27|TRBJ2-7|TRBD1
CASSTYRGGAFYEQYF
TGTGCCAGCAGTACTTACAGGGGCGGAGCCTTCTACGAGCAGTACTTC
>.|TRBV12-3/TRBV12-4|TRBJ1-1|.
CASSPIQGPYTEAFF
TGTGCCAGCAGCCCTATACAGGGACCCTACACTGAAGCTTTCTTT
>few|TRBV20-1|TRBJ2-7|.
CSARPDSYEQYF
TGCAGTGCTAGACCGGACAGCTACGAGCAGTACTTC
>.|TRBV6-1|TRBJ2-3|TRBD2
CASSDLAGTHTDTQYF
TGTGCCAGCAGTGACCTAGCGGGGACCCACACAGATACGCAGTATTTT
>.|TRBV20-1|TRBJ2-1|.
CSARRTDNEQFF
TGCAGTGCTAGAAGGACAGACAATGAGCAGTTCTTC
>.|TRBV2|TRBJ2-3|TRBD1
CARNPGQTSTDTQYF
TGTGCCAGGAACCCGGGACAGACTAGCACAGATACGCAGTATTTT
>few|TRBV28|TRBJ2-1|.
CASSLWIAATSRGNEQFF
TGTGCCAGCAGTTTATGGATTGCGGCAACCTCCCGAGGGAATGAGCAGTTCTTC
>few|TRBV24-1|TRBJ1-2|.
CAISRGTNGYTF
TGTGCCATCTCCAGGGGTACAAATGGCTACACCTTC
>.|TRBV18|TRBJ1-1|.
CASSPLQVEAFF
TGTGCCAGCTCACCACTCCAAGTTGAAGCTTTCTTT
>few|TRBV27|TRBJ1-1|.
CASSLLSEGMNTEAFF
TGTGCCAGCAGTTTATTATCGGAGGGGATGAACACTGAAGCTTTCTTT
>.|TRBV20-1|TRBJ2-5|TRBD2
CSASSASGEQETQYF
TGCAGTGCTAGTAGCGCTAGCGGGGAACAAGAGACCCAGTACTTC
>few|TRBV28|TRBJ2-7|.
CASSLGGGQHSYEQYF
TGTGCCAGCAGTTTAGGGGGCGGACAGCACTCCTACGAGCAGTACTTC
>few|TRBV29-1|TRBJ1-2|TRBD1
CSIRQGTNSGGYTF
TGCAGCATCCGACAGGGGACAAATAGCGGTGGCTACACCTTC
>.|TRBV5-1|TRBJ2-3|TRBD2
CAGSSSGGAADTQYF
TGCGCCGGCAGCTCGAGCGGGGGGGCGGCAGATACGCAGTATTTT
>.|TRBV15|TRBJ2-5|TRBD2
CATSRGNGGAVETQYF
TGTGCCACCAGCAGAGGGAACGGGGGGGCAGTGGAGACCCAGTACTTC
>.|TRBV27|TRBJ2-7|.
CASSSAHEQYF
TGTGCCAGCAGTTCGGCCCACGAGCAGTACTTC
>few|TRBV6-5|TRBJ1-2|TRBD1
CASTRQGRNYGYTF
TGTGCCAGCACTCGACAGGGGAGAAACTATGGCTACACCTTC
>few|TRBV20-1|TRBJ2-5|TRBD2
CSARDRRGGLGAQYF
TGCAGTGCTAGAGATCGGCGGGGGGGCCTTGGGGCCCAGTACTTC
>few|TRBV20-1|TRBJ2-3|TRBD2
CSAYRGEDTQYF
TGCAGTGCTTACCGGGGGGAAGATACGCAGTATTTT
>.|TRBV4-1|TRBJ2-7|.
CAGSQDVSGGEQYF
TGCGCCGGCAGCCAAGATGTGAGTGGGGGCGAGCAGTACTTC
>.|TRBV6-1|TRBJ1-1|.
CASSDRLGGLPEAFF
TGTGCCAGCAGTGACAGGCTGGGGGGGCTTCCTGAAGCTTTCTTT
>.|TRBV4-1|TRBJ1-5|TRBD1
CASSQIDRGNQPQHF
TGCGCCAGCAGCCAAATCGACAGGGGCAATCAGCCCCAGCATTTT
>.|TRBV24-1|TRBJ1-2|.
CATGDSSAFNYGYTF
TGTGCCACCGGTGATTCGTCGGCCTTTAACTATGGCTACACCTTC
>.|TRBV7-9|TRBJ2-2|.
CGERLDTGELFF
TGTGGCGAGAGGCTAGACACCGGGGAGCTGTTTTTT
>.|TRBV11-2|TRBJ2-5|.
CASGVALETQYF
TGTGCCAGCGGGGTGGCCCTAGAGACCCAGTACTTC
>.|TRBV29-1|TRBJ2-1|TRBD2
CSADTSGPYNEQFF
TGCAGCGCCGACACTAGCGGGCCCTACAATGAGCAGTTCTTC
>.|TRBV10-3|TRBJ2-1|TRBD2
CAIRGFSGRVDNEQFF
TGTGCCATCAGGGGCTTTAGCGGGAGGGTCGACAATGAGCAGTTCTTC
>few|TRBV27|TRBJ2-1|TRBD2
CASSRSERLAGDEQFF
TGTGCCAGCAGCCGTAGCGAAAGACTAGCGGGGGATGAGCAGTTCTTC
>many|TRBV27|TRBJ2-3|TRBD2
CASSLIAGEASDTQYF
TGTGCCAGCAGTTTGATAGCGGGAGAAGCCTCCGATACGCAGTATTTT
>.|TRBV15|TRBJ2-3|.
CATDRGVGTDTQYF
TGTGCCACCGACCGGGGTGTTGGCACAGATACGCAGTATTTT
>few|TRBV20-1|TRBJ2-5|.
CSASGSFQETQYF
TGCAGTGCTAGTGGTTCTTTTCAAGAGACCCAGTACTTC
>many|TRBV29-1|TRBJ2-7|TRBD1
CSVRTGYYEQYF
TGCAGCGTGCGGACAGGTTACTACGAGCAGTACTTC
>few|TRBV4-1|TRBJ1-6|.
CASSQDPTLAGVGDSPLHF
TGCGCCAGCAGCCAAGATCCTACCTTGGCAGGGGTAGGGGATTCACCCCTCCACTTT
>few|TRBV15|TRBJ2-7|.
CATSPQENSYEQYF
TGTGCCACCAGTCCCCAGGAAAACTCCTACGAGCAGTACTTC
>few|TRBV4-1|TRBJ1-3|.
CASSQDGTSGYTIYF
TGCGCCAGCAGCCAAGATGGCACCTCAGGGTACACCATATATTTT
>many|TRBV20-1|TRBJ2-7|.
CSAPRDSTEQYF
TGCAGTGCACCTAGGGACTCAACCGAGCAGTACTTC
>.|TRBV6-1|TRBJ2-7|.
CASSEARLAGGYEQYF
TGTGCCAGCAGTGAAGCGCGGTTGGCGGGTGGCTACGAGCAGTACTTC
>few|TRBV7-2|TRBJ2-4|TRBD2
CASSLERLAGGFGNIQYF
TGTGCCAGCAGCTTAGAAAGGCTAGCGGGAGGATTTGGGAACATTCAGTACTTC
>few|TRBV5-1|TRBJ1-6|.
CASSPQGGSPLHF
TGCGCCAGCAGCCCGCAGGGTGGATCACCCCTCCACTTT
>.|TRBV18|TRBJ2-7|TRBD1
CASSPGTGKEQYF
TGTGCCAGCTCACCCGGGACAGGGAAGGAGCAGTACTTC
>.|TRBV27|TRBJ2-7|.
CASSLKGHPSYEQYF
TGTGCCAGCAGTTTGAAGGGGCACCCCTCCTACGAGCAGTACTTC
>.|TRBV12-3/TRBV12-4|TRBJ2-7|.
CASSFVVEEQYF
TGTGCCAGCAGTTTTGTAGTGGAAGAGCAGTACTTC
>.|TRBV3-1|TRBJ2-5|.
CASSRRTAGTQYF
TGTGCCAGCAGCCGCCGGACGGCCGGGACCCAGTACTTC
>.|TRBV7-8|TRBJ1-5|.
CASSPSGARDQPQHF
TGTGCCAGCAGCCCCTCCGGGGCGCGGGATCAGCCCCAGCATTTT
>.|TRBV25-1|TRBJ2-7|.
CASKSRGEQYF
TGTGCCAGCAAGTCGCGTGGGGAGCAGTACTTC
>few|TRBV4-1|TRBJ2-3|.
CASSLRDPPGGTDTQYF
TGCGCCAGCAGCCTTAGAGACCCCCCGGGGGGCACAGATACGCAGTATTTT